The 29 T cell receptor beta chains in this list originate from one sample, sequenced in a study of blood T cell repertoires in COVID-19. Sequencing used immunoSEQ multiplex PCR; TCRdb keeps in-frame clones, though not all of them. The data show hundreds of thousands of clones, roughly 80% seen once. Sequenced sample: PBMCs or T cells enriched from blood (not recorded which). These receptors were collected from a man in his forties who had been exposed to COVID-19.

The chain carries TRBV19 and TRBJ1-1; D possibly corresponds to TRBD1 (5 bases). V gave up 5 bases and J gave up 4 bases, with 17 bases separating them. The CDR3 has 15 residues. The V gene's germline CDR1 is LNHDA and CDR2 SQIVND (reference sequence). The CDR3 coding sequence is TGTGCCAGTAGTGCGGCCTATGGGGCAAGCACTGAAGCTTTCTTT. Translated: CASSAAYGASTEAFF.

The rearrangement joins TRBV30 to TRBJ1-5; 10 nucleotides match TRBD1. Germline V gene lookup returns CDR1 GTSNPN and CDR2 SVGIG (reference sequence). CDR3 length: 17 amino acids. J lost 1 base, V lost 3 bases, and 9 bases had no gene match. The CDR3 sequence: CAWSPERTGGSNQPQHF. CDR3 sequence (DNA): TGTGCCTGGAGCCCGGAACGGACAGGGGGGAGCAATCAGCCCCAGCATTTT.

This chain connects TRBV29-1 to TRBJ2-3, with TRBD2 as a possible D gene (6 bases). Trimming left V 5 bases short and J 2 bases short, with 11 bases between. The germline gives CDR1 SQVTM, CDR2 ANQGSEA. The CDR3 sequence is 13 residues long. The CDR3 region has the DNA TGCAGCGTTACGGGACTCCACACAGATACGCAGTATTTT. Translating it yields CSVTGLHTDTQYF.

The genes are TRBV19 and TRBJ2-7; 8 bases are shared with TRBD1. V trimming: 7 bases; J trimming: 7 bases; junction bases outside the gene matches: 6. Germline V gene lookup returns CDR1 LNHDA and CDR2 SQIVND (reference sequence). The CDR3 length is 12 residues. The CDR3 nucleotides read TGTGCCAGTACCCCGGACAGGGAGGAGCAGTACTTC. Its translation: CASTPDREEQYF.

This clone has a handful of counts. The CDR3 sequence is CASSSVAGGQETQYF. The CDR3 nucleotides are TGTGCCAGCAGCTCAGTAGCGGGAGGCCAAGAGACCCAGTACTTC. The V call is TRBV11-3, the J call TRBJ2-5, with 10 bases identical to TRBD2. The V gene end was trimmed by 4 bases and the J gene end by 1 base; junction bases not matched to a gene: 3. The CDR3 runs to 15 residues. Per the germline V gene, CDR1 is SGHNT and CDR2 is YENEEA.

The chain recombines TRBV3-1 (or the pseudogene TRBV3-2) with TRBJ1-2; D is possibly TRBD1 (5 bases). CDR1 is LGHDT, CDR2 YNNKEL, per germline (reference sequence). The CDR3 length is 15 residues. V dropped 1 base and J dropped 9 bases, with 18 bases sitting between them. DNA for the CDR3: TGTGCCAGCAGCCAAGTCCCTCGGGACTTTGTGAGCTACACCTTC. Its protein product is CASSQVPRDFVSYTF.

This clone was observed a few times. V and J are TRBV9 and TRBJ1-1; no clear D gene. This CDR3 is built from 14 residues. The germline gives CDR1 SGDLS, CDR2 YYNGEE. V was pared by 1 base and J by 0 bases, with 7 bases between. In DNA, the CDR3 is TGTGCCAGCAGCGTAAGGAGCATGAACACTGAAGCTTTCTTT. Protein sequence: CASSVRSMNTEAFF.

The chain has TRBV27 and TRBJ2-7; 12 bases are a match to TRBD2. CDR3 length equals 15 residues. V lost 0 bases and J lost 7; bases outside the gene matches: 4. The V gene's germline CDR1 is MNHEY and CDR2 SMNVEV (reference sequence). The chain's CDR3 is CASSLSTSGRGEQYF. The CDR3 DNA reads TGTGCCAGCAGTTTATCGACTAGCGGGAGAGGAGAGCAGTACTTC.

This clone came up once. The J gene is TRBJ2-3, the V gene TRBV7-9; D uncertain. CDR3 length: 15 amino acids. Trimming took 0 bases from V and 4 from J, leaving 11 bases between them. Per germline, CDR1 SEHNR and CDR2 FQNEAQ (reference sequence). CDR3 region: CASSLASRRADTQYF. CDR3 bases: TGTGCCAGCAGCTTAGCGTCGAGACGGGCAGATACGCAGTATTTT.

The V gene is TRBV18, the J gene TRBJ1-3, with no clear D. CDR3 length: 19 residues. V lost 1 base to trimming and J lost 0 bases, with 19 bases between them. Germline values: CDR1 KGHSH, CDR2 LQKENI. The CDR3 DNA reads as TGTGCCAGCTCACCACGCGGTCTGATTCCCCGAAACTCTGGAAACACCATATATTTT. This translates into CASSPRGLIPRNSGNTIYF.

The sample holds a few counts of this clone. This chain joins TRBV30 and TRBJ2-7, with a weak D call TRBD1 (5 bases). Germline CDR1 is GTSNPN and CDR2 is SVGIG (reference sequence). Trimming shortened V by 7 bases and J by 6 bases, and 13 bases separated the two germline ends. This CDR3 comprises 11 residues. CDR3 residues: CASGNRAEQYF. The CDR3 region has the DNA TGTGCCTCAGGGAATCGAGCCGAGCAGTACTTC.

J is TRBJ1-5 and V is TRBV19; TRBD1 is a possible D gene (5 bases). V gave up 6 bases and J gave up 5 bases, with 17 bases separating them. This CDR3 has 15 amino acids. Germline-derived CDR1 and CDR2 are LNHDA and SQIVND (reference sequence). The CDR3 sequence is CASRLTPGGYQPQHF. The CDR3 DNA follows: TGTGCCAGTAGACTAACCCCGGGGGGATATCAGCCCCAGCATTTT.

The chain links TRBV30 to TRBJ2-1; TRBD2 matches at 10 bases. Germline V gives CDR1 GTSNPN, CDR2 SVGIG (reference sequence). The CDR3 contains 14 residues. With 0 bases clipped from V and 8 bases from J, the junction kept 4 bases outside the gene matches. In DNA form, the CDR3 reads TGTGCCTGGAGTGTAACTAGCGGGGAGGATGAGCAGTTCTTC. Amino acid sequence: CAWSVTSGEDEQFF.

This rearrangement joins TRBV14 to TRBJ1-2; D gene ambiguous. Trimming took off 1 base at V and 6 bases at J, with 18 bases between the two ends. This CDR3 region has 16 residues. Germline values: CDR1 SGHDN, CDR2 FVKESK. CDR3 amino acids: CASSQVSPLPDHGYTF. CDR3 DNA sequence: TGTGCCAGCAGCCAAGTTAGCCCCCTCCCTGACCATGGCTACACCTTC. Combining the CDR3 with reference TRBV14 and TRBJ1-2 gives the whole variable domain EAGVTQFPSHSVIEKGQTVTLRCDPISGHDNLYWYRRVMGKEIKFLLHFVKESKQDESGMPNNRFLAERTGGTYSTLKVQPAELEDSGVYFCASSQVSPLPDHGYTFGSGTRLTVV.

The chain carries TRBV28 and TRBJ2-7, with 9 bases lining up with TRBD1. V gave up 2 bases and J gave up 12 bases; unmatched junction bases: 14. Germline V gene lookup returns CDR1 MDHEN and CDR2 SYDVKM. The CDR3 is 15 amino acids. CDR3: CASSLGLQGAPLWYF. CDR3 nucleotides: TGTGCCAGCAGTTTAGGATTACAGGGGGCTCCGTTATGGTACTTC.

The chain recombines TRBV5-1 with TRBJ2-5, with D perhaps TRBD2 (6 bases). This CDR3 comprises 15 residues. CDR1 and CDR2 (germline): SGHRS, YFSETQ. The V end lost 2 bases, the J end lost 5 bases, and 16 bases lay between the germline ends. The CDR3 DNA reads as TGCGCCAGCAGCTTCCGAGGAGGGGAGGAGGAGACCCAGTACTTC. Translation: CASSFRGGEEETQYF.

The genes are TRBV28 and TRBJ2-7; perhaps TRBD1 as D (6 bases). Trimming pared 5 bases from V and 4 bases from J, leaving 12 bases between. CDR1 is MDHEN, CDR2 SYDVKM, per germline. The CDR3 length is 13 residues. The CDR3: CASSTRQVYEQYF. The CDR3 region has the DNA TGTGCCAGCAGTACCCGACAGGTTTACGAGCAGTACTTC.

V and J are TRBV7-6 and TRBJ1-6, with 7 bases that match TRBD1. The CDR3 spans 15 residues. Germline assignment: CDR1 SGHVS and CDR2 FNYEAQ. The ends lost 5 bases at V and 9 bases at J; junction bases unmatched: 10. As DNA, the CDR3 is TGTGCCAGCAGCCATCTCAGGGGGGTCGCTTCACCCCTCCACTTT. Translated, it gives CASSHLRGVASPLHF.

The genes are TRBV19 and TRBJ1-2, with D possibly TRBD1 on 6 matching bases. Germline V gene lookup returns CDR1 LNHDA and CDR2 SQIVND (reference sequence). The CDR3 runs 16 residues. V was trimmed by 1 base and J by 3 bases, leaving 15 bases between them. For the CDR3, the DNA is TGTGCCAGTAGTATAGCCGGGGGGGCGTTCTACTATGGCTACACCTTC. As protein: CASSIAGGAFYYGYTF.

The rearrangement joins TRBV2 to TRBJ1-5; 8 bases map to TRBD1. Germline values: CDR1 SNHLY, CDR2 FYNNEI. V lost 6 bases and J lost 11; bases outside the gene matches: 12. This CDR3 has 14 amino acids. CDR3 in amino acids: CASRPGQGGVAQHF. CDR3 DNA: TGTGCCAGCAGACCAGGACAGGGAGGCGTAGCCCAGCATTTT.

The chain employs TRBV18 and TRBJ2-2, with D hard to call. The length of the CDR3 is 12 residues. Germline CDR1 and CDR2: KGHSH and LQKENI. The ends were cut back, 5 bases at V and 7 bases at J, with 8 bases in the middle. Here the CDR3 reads CASSYTDGELFF. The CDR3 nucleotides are TGTGCCAGCTCATATACAGACGGGGAGCTGTTTTTT.

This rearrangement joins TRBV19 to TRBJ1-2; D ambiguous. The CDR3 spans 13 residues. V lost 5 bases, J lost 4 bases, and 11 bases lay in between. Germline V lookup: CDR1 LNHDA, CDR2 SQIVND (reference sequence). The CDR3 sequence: CASSYTQSYGYTF. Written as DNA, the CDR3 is TGTGCCAGTAGTTACACACAGTCCTATGGCTACACCTTC.

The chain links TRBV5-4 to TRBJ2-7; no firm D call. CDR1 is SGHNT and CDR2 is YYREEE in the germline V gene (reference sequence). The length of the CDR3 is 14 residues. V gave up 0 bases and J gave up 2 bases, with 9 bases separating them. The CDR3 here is CASSLAGAAYEQYF. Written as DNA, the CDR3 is TGTGCCAGCAGCTTGGCAGGCGCTGCCTACGAGCAGTACTTC.

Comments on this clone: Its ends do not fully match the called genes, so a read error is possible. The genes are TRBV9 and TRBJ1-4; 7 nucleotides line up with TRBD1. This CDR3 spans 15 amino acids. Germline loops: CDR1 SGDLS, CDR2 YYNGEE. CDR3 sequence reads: CASSESTGENDKLFF. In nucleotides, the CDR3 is TGTGCCAGCAGCGAGAGCACAGGGGAGAATGACAAACTGTTTTTT.

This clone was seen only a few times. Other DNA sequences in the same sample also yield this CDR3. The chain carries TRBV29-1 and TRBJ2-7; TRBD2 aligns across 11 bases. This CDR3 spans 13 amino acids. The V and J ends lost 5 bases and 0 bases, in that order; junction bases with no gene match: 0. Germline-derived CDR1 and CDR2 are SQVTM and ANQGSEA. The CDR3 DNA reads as TGCAGCGTTACTAGCGGGAGCTCCTACGAGCAGTACTTC. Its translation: CSVTSGSSYEQYF.

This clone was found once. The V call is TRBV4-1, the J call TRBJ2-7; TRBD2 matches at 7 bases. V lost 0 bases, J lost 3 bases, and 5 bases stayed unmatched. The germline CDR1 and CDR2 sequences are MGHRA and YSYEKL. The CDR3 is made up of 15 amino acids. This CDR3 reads CASSQDSREGYEQYF. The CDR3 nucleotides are TGCGCCAGCAGCCAAGATAGTAGGGAGGGCTACGAGCAGTACTTC.

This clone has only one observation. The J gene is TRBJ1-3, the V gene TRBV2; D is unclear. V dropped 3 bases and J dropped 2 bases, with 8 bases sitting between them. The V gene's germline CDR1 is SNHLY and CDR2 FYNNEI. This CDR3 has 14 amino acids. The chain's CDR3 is CASSEEGTGNTIYF. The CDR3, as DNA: TGTGCCAGCAGTGAGGAGGGAACTGGAAACACCATATATTTT.

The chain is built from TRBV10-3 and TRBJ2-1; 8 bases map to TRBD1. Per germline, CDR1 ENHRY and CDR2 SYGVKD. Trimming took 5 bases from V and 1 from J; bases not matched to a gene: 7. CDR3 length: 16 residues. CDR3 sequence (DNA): TGTGCCATCAGTATGACTGGGACAGGATCCTACAATGAGCAGTTCTTC. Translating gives CAISMTGTGSYNEQFF.

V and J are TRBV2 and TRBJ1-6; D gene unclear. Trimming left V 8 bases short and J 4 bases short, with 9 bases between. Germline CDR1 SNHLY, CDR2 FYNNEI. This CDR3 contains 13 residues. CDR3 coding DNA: TGTGCCAGCCGGCCAGCGTATAATTCACCCCTCCACTTT. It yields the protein CASRPAYNSPLHF.